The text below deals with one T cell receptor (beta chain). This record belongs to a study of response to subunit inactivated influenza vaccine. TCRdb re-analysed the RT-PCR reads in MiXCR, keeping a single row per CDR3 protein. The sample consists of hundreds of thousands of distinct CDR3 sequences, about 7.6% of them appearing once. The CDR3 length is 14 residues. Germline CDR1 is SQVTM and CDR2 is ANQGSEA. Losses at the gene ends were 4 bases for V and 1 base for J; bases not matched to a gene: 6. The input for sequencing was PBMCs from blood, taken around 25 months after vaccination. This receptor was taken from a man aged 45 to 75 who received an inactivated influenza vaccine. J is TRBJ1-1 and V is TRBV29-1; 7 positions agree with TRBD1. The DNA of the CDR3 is TGCAGCGTTGCCTCAGGGGGGACGAACACTGAAGCTTTCTTT. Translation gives CSVASGGTNTEAFF.